In this sample, the clone carrying this TCR beta chain turned up a few times. Its antigen is still unknown. Via MiXCR, TCRdb re-called the 5' RACE reads, giving one row per CDR3 protein. This table holds about 720,000 distinct CDR3 sequences, roughly 8% found once. In germline, CDR1 is SGHTA, CDR2 FQGNSA. V gave up 1 base and J gave up 4 bases, with 11 bases separating them. The CDR3 consists of 15 residues. This record belongs to a study of identical twins. Study-wide results and caveats: Out-of-frame TCR alpha sharing observed in monozygotic twins exceeded model estimates.

This same sample was also taken into another study, of yellow fever vaccine responses in identical twins.

Material for sequencing was PBMCs. This sequence was found in a woman younger than 30 in good health. The rearrangement joins TRBV7-2 to TRBJ2-4; D is perhaps TRBD2 (6 bases). The CDR3 protein is CASSLESGVKNIQYF. CDR3 in DNA: TGTGCCAGCAGCTTAGAGTCGGGGGTAAAAAACATTCAGTACTTC. The full variable domain, completed using reference TRBV7-2 and TRBJ2-4, is GAGVSQSPSNKVTEKGKDVELRCDPISGHTALYWYRQSLGQGLEFLIYFQGNSAPDKSGLPSDRFSAERTGGSVSTLTIQRTQQEDSAVYLCASSLESGVKNIQYFGAGTRLSVL.